The 24 T cell receptor beta chains presented below share a single source sample, sequenced in a study of T cell responses to AZD1222 COVID-19 vaccine. The assay was immunoSEQ multiplex PCR, and TCRdb's table has in-frame clones only and misses some. The sample yields approximately 140,000 clones, roughly 90% seen once. The specimen was peripheral blood, collected 28 days after the second AZD1222 dose. The receptor set was obtained from an adult who received the AZD1222 COVID-19 vaccine.

The J gene is TRBJ2-2, the V gene TRBV7-2, with D perhaps given as TRBD1 or TRBD2 (6 bases each). From germline, CDR1 is SGHTA and CDR2 FQGNSA. The CDR3 sequence is 16 residues long. Trimming cost V 5 bases and J 6 bases, with 19 bases left between them. CDR3 nucleotides: TGTGCCAGCAGCCCGAGGCATCAGGGGAGGTCCGGGGAGCTGTTTTTT. Its protein is CASSPRHQGRSGELFF.

This chain uses TRBV23-1 with TRBJ2-7; the D gene could be TRBD1 or TRBD2 (5 bases each). Being an ORF, TRBV23-1 has a function that is uncertain. This CDR3 comprises 22 residues. The V and J ends lost 0 bases and 2 bases respectively, with 32 bases between them. CDR3 residues: CASSQSLRIRGLASPPPYEQYF. CDR3 DNA: TGCGCCAGCAGTCAATCATTACGAATCCGGGGCCTAGCTTCCCCACCCCCCTACGAGCAGTACTTC.

This chain joins TRBV7-2 and TRBJ2-3, with 7 nucleotides matching TRBD2. Trimming removed 2 bases from V and 0 bases from J; junction bases left unmatched: 5. CDR3 length: 16 amino acids. Per germline, CDR1 SGHTA and CDR2 FQGNSA. The CDR3 sequence: CASSLRPAGSTDTQYF. DNA of the CDR3: TGTGCCAGCAGCTTACGTCCAGCGGGGAGCACAGATACGCAGTATTTT.

This sequence joins TRBV20-1 and TRBJ1-1; D call uncertain. V was shortened by 3 bases and J by 3 bases, with 8 bases between the two germline ends. The length of the CDR3 is 12 residues. From germline, CDR1 is DFQATT and CDR2 SNEGSKA (reference sequence). CDR3 DNA: TGCAGTGCTAGTTTGTTGGACACTGAAGCTTTCTTT. Translation: CSASLLDTEAFF.

DNA of the CDR3: TGCGCCAGCAGCCAAGTTGAGTCCGATGCCTATGGCTACACCTTC. The encoded protein is CASSQVESDAYGYTF. V is TRBV4-1 and J is TRBJ1-2, with D uncertain. The V end was cut by 1 base, the J end by 4 bases, with 13 bases between. This CDR3 region has 15 residues. Looked up from germline, CDR1 is MGHRA and CDR2 is YSYEKL.

V usage is TRBV9 and J usage is TRBJ2-7, with 12 bases aligning to TRBD2. Trimming at V came to 0 bases and at J to 3 bases, leaving 4 bases not matched to a gene. Per germline, CDR1 SGDLS and CDR2 YYNGEE. CDR3 size: 16 residues. The CDR3 DNA reads TGTGCCAGCAGCGTAGAGGGACTAGCGGGTCTCTACGAGCAGTACTTC. Translation gives CASSVEGLAGLYEQYF.

J is TRBJ2-3 and V is TRBV5-4; a possible D gene is TRBD2 (6 bases). Looked up from germline, CDR1 is SGHNT and CDR2 is YYREEE (reference sequence). The V gene lost 1 base and the J gene lost 2 bases, with 14 bases spanning the gap. This CDR3 spans 16 amino acids. CDR3 sequence: CASSLSGGTLTDTQYF. In DNA, the CDR3 is TGTGCCAGCAGCTTGTCGGGCGGGACCCTCACAGATACGCAGTATTTT.

V gene TRBV2 combines with J gene TRBJ2-7; D not resolved. V gave up 8 bases and J gave up 4 bases, with 6 bases separating them. Germline assignment: CDR1 SNHLY and CDR2 FYNNEI. There are 10 residues in the CDR3. The CDR3 here is CASAQYEQYF. The CDR3 DNA reads as TGTGCCAGCGCCCAGTACGAGCAGTACTTC. The full variable domain, rest sourced from reference TRBV2 and TRBJ2-7, is EPEVTQTPSHQVTQMGQEVILRCVPISNHLYFYWYRQILGQKVEFLVSFYNNEISEKSEIFDDQFSVERPDGSNFTLKIRSTKLEDSAMYFCASAQYEQYFGPGTRLTVT.

This CDR3 reads CASSVARGRLAGGRPEQFF. The CDR3 DNA reads TGTGCCAGCAGCGTAGCTCGTGGGAGACTAGCGGGAGGGCGACCTGAGCAGTTCTTC. The chain employs TRBV9 and TRBJ2-1; 14 bases are shared with TRBD2. This CDR3 comprises 19 residues. V trimming: 0 bases; J trimming: 9 bases; junction bases outside the gene matches: 14. The germline V gene has CDR1 SGDLS and CDR2 YYNGEE.

J is TRBJ2-1 and V is TRBV10-3; possibly TRBD1 for D (6 bases). Trimming pared 6 bases from V and 8 bases from J, leaving 17 bases between. The CDR3 covers 14 residues. Germline V lookup: CDR1 ENHRY, CDR2 SYGVKD. The CDR3 loop is CAIRALTSGDEQFF. CDR3 sequence (DNA): TGTGCCATCAGGGCCCTGACCTCAGGGGATGAGCAGTTCTTC.

The chain recombines TRBV12-3 or TRBV12-4 with TRBJ1-3; perhaps TRBD1 as D (5 bases). The CDR3 is 12 amino acids. Deletions cut 6 bases from V and 4 bases from J, with 7 bases between. The chain's CDR3 is CASRGPGNTIYF. As DNA, the CDR3 is TGTGCCAGCAGGGGGCCCGGAAACACCATATATTTT.

The chain recombines TRBV7-2 with TRBJ1-1; D may be TRBD1 (5 bases). The ends were cut back, 7 bases at V and 0 bases at J, with 12 bases in the middle. CDR1 is SGHTA, CDR2 FQGNSA, per germline. The CDR3 runs to 14 residues. CDR3 nucleotide sequence: TGTGCCAGCACCCTGGGACGGATGAACACTGAAGCTTTCTTT. As protein: CASTLGRMNTEAFF.

V and J are TRBV25-1 and TRBJ1-2; 9 positions match TRBD1. CDR3 size: 12 residues. V lost 8 bases to trimming and J lost 8 bases; unmatched junction nucleotides: 6. Germline V CDR1 and CDR2: MGHDK, SYGVNS. CDR3 sequence: CASGTGTGGYTF. The CDR3 coding sequence is TGTGCCAGCGGGACAGGGACGGGAGGCTACACCTTC.

This chain links TRBV6-2 or TRBV6-3 with TRBJ2-7, with D possibly called TRBD1 or TRBD2 (5 bases each). Trimming cost V 0 bases and J 0 bases, with 18 bases left between them. The germline gives CDR1 MNHEY, CDR2 SVGEGT. The CDR3 has 18 amino acids. This CDR3 is CASSYSWARDDRSYEQYF. In DNA, the CDR3 is TGTGCCAGCAGTTACTCCTGGGCCCGGGACGACCGCTCCTACGAGCAGTACTTC.

This chain links TRBV29-1 with TRBJ1-2; a possible D gene is TRBD1 (5 bases). The CDR3 covers 11 residues. V was trimmed by 4 bases and J by 8 bases, leaving 11 bases between them. Germline loops: CDR1 SQVTM, CDR2 ANQGSEA. CDR3 sequence (DNA): TGCAGCGTTGGAGGGGAAGGAGGCTACACCTTC. Translating gives CSVGGEGGYTF.

This sequence joins TRBV11-2 and TRBJ2-1, with D possibly matching TRBD2 (5 bases). Germline V gene lookup returns CDR1 SGHAT and CDR2 FQNNGV. V was pared by 7 bases and J by 5 bases, with 21 bases between. The CDR3 covers 16 residues. The CDR3 nucleotides read TGTGCCAGCACCCCGGACTGGCAAAGTGGGAACAATGAGCAGTTCTTC. This codes for CASTPDWQSGNNEQFF.

The chain joins TRBV4-1 to TRBJ1-2; maybe TRBD1 (6 bases). Germline V gene data show CDR1 as MGHRA and CDR2 as YSYEKL. V lost 3 bases and J lost 2, with 10 bases in between. The CDR3 sequence is 14 residues long. The CDR3 DNA reads TGCGCCAGCAGCCATCCTACAGGGAACTATGGCTACACCTTC. Translating gives CASSHPTGNYGYTF.

This chain links TRBV18 with TRBJ2-5; D uncertain. Trimming removed 2 bases from V and 0 bases from J, with 4 bases in between. CDR3 length: 13 amino acids. The V gene's germline CDR1 is KGHSH and CDR2 LQKENI. The DNA of the CDR3 is TGTGCCAGCTCACCAACGTACCAAGAGACCCAGTACTTC. It is translated as CASSPTYQETQYF.

This rearrangement joins TRBV10-3 to TRBJ1-2; D is possibly TRBD1 (5 bases). The CDR3 length is 16 residues. The V gene lost 5 bases and the J gene lost 5 bases, with 21 bases spanning the gap. Germline V gives CDR1 ENHRY, CDR2 SYGVKD. In DNA form, the CDR3 reads TGTGCCATCAGTACAGGAGGAGGGATCGAGGGGTATGGCTACACCTTC. This encodes CAISTGGGIEGYGYTF.

The chain combines TRBV28 with TRBJ1-2; 8 bases fit TRBD1. The germline V gene encodes CDR1 MDHEN and CDR2 SYDVKM. This CDR3 spans 14 amino acids. Trimming removed 10 bases from V and 2 bases from J; junction bases left unmatched: 9. The DNA for the CDR3 is TGTGCCACCTTCGGACAGGGAATGAACTATGGCTACACCTTC. Its protein is CATFGQGMNYGYTF.

J is TRBJ2-3 and V is TRBV7-3, with unresolved D. Germline-derived CDR1 and CDR2 are SGHTA and FQGTGA. Trimming stripped 5 bases from V and 2 bases from J, with 8 bases between. The CDR3 totals 13 residues. Written as DNA, the CDR3 is TGTGCCAGCAGCACCGATAACACAGATACGCAGTATTTT. Protein product: CASSTDNTDTQYF.

The genes are TRBV27 and TRBJ1-1; D might be TRBD1 (6 bases). V dropped 7 bases and J dropped 3 bases, with 18 bases sitting between them. CDR1 and CDR2 (germline): MNHEY, SMNVEV (reference sequence). The CDR3 is 15 residues long. The CDR3 region has the DNA TGTGCCAGCACCCCCGTGGGGGGCTGGGACACTGAAGCTTTCTTT. The encoded protein is CASTPVGGWDTEAFF.

The V and J genes are TRBV6-5 and TRBJ1-2; D is perhaps TRBD1 (5 bases). CDR3 length equals 11 residues. The germline CDR1 and CDR2 sequences are MNHEY and SVGAGI. V was trimmed by 8 bases and J by 12 bases, leaving 16 bases between them. This chain's CDR3 is CASGAGLINTF. The CDR3 DNA is TGTGCCAGCGGGGCGGGGCTCATCAACACCTTC.

This sequence joins TRBV6-5 and TRBJ1-3, with a weak D call TRBD1 (6 bases). This CDR3 contains 15 residues. Germline CDR1 is MNHEY and CDR2 is SVGAGI. The germline V and J ends were trimmed by 0 bases and 1 base, with 7 bases remaining between them. The CDR3 region has the DNA TGTGCCAGCAGTTACTCGAGGGGGTCTGGAAACACCATATATTTT. Its translation is CASSYSRGSGNTIYF.